Listed below are T cell receptor beta chains from one sample, sequenced in a study of blood T cell repertoires in COVID-19. Sequencing used immunoSEQ multiplex PCR; TCRdb keeps in-frame clones, though not all of them. This repertoire shows approximately 400,000 clones, 80% to 85% found once; its top ten account for roughly 5.1%. Sequencing input: PBMCs or T cells enriched from blood (not recorded which). These TCRs come from a woman aged 50 to 65 who had recovered from COVID-19. Both conserved end residues are part of each CDR3. Each record gives: D gene, clone size, V gene, J gene, CDR3 length, CDR3 DNA, CDR3 protein. A D gene is named only where the DNA matches it firmly. Rows give clone size only sometimes, using once, few, many, or a class for an expanded clone.

d_gene: TRBD2; abundance: -; v_gene: TRBV14; j_gene: TRBJ2-2; len: 21; CDR3nt: TGTGCCAGCAGCCAAGGGTGGCCGGGACTAGCGGGAGGTCGGAACACCGGGGAGCTGTTTTTT; CDR3aa: CASSQGWPGLAGGRNTGELFF
d_gene: TRBD1; abundance: -; v_gene: TRBV6-2/TRBV6-3; j_gene: TRBJ1-1; len: 14; CDR3nt: TGTGCCAGCAGCGTACAGGGGGCAAGCACTGAAGCTTTCTTT; CDR3aa: CASSVQGASTEAFF
d_gene: TRBD1; abundance: -; v_gene: TRBV5-8; j_gene: TRBJ1-2; len: 14; CDR3nt: TGTGCCAGCAGCTTGGGACAGGGTGTATATGGCTACACCTTC; CDR3aa: CASSLGQGVYGYTF
d_gene: -; abundance: -; v_gene: TRBV27; j_gene: TRBJ1-5; len: 15; CDR3nt: TGTGCCAGCAGTCCGGGAACAGGGCCACATCAGCCCCAGCATTTT; CDR3aa: CASSPGTGPHQPQHF
d_gene: -; abundance: -; v_gene: TRBV29-1; j_gene: TRBJ1-1; len: 14; CDR3nt: TGCAGCGTTGAAGATCATACGGGGTACACTGAAGCTTTCTTT; CDR3aa: CSVEDHTGYTEAFF
d_gene: -; abundance: -; v_gene: TRBV30; j_gene: TRBJ2-3; len: 13; CDR3nt: TGTGCGCAGGACGGGGGGCGCACAGATACGCAGTATTTT; CDR3aa: CAQDGGRTDTQYF
d_gene: TRBD1; abundance: few; v_gene: TRBV5-1; j_gene: TRBJ2-2; len: 19; CDR3nt: TGCGCCAGCAGCGTTCGTTGGGACAGGGCCCGGACGGGCACCGGGGAGCTGTTTTTT; CDR3aa: CASSVRWDRARTGTGELFF
d_gene: -; abundance: -; v_gene: TRBV7-9; j_gene: TRBJ2-5; len: 15; CDR3nt: TGTGCCAGCAGCTTAGAGGCGGGGGCCGCCCTAGCCCAGTACTTC; CDR3aa: CASSLEAGAALAQYF
d_gene: -; abundance: -; v_gene: TRBV19; j_gene: TRBJ1-5; len: 14; CDR3nt: TGTGCCAGTAGTTCAGGGGCCCACAATCAGCCCCAGCATTTT; CDR3aa: CASSSGAHNQPQHF
d_gene: -; abundance: once; v_gene: TRBV6-1; j_gene: TRBJ2-1; len: 13; CDR3nt: TGTGCCAGCAGTGAAGTTGCAGGGAATGAGCAGTTCTTC; CDR3aa: CASSEVAGNEQFF
d_gene: -; abundance: once; v_gene: TRBV2; j_gene: TRBJ2-1; len: 20; CDR3nt: TGTGCCAGCAGCCTCTTTGGACAGGGGCAGGCTAGCGGGATATGGAATGAGCAGTTCTTC; CDR3aa: CASSLFGQGQASGIWNEQFF
d_gene: -; abundance: once; v_gene: TRBV7-2; j_gene: TRBJ1-1; len: 12; CDR3nt: TGTGCCAGCAGCAAGGACATCACTGAAGCTTTCTTT; CDR3aa: CASSKDITEAFF
d_gene: -; abundance: -; v_gene: TRBV11-2; j_gene: TRBJ1-1; len: 14; CDR3nt: TGTGCCAGCAGCTTAGCTCCGGTTCCCACTGAAGCTTTCTTT; CDR3aa: CASSLAPVPTEAFF
d_gene: TRBD1; abundance: -; v_gene: TRBV10-3; j_gene: TRBJ1-3; len: 14; CDR3nt: TGTGCCATCACAGGGACAGACTCTGGAAACACCATATATTTT; CDR3aa: CAITGTDSGNTIYF
d_gene: TRBD1; abundance: once; v_gene: TRBV5-6; j_gene: TRBJ1-5; len: 16; CDR3nt: TGTGCCAGCAGCTCGTCCGGACAGGGGAGCAATCAGCCCCAGCATTTT; CDR3aa: CASSSSGQGSNQPQHF
d_gene: -; abundance: -; v_gene: TRBV30; j_gene: TRBJ1-5; len: 13; CDR3nt: TGTGCCTGGAGTGTAAACAGGGATCAGCCCCAGCATTTT; CDR3aa: CAWSVNRDQPQHF
d_gene: TRBD2; abundance: -; v_gene: TRBV4-1; j_gene: TRBJ2-1; len: 16; CDR3nt: TGCGCCAGCAGCCCGAGTCCCGGGACTAGCGGCAATGAGCAGTTCTTC; CDR3aa: CASSPSPGTSGNEQFF
d_gene: -; abundance: once; v_gene: TRBV21-1; j_gene: TRBJ2-2; len: 12; CDR3nt: TGTGCCAGCATTGAAGGAGACGGGGAGCTGTTTTTT; CDR3aa: CASIEGDGELFF
d_gene: TRBD1; abundance: -; v_gene: TRBV6-6; j_gene: TRBJ1-5; len: 12; CDR3nt: TGTGCCAGCAGCAGGGGGCGCGAGCCCCAGCATTTT; CDR3aa: CASSRGREPQHF
d_gene: -; abundance: once; v_gene: TRBV30; j_gene: TRBJ1-2; len: 12; CDR3nt: TGTGCCTGGACAGGCGACCTCTATGGCTACACCTTC; CDR3aa: CAWTGDLYGYTF
d_gene: TRBD1; abundance: -; v_gene: TRBV7-3; j_gene: TRBJ2-1; len: 15; CDR3nt: TGTGCCAGCAGTAATCATGGGACAGGGATCAATGAGCAGTTCTTC; CDR3aa: CASSNHGTGINEQFF
d_gene: TRBD1; abundance: -; v_gene: TRBV19; j_gene: TRBJ1-6; len: 14; CDR3nt: TGTGCCAGTGCCGGGACAGAGAATAATTCACCCCTCCACTTT; CDR3aa: CASAGTENNSPLHF
d_gene: -; abundance: -; v_gene: TRBV18; j_gene: TRBJ2-7; len: 11; CDR3nt: TGTGCCAGCTCGGGCAGTTGGGAGCAGTACTTC; CDR3aa: CASSGSWEQYF
d_gene: -; abundance: few; v_gene: TRBV6-5; j_gene: TRBJ1-1; len: 14; CDR3nt: TGTGCCAGCAGTTACGAAGGCGGCAGCTTGGTAGCTTTCTTT; CDR3aa: CASSYEGGSLVAFF